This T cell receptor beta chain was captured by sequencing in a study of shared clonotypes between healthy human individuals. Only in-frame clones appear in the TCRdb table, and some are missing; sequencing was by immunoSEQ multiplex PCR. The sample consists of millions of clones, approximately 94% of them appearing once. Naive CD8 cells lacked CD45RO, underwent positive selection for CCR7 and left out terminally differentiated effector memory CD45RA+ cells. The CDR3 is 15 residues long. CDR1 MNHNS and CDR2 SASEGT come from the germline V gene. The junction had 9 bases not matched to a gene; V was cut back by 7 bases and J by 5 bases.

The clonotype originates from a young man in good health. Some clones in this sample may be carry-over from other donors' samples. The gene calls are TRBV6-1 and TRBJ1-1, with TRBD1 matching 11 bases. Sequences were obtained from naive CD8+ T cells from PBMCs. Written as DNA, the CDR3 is TGTGCCAGCAACCCGGGACAGGGGGTAAGGACTGAAGCTTTCTTT. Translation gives CASNPGQGVRTEAFF.